This is a list of T cell receptor beta chains from one sample in a study of blood T cell repertoires in COVID-19. Repertoires were generated with immunoSEQ multiplex PCR, while TCRdb's copy carries only in-frame clones and drops some. The sample has about 300,000 clones, 75% to 95% seen once; the top ten hold 1.1%. Specimen: PBMCs or T cells enriched from blood (not recorded which). Source of these receptors: a woman aged 25 to 39 who had recovered from COVID-19. CDR3s include the opening cysteine and the closing phenylalanine or tryptophan. A D gene is named only where the DNA matches it firmly.

CDR3: CAIRPSSGSSYEQYF; V: TRBV10-3; J: TRBJ2-7; D: TRBD2
CDR3: CASSQGAKGGYTF; V: TRBV3-1/TRBV3-2; J: TRBJ1-2; D: -
CDR3: CASSQALGTDTQYF; V: TRBV3-1/TRBV3-2; J: TRBJ2-3; D: -
CDR3: CASSPSAGNEKLFF; V: TRBV18; J: TRBJ1-4; D: -
CDR3: CASTRLAHTYNEQFF; V: TRBV5-1; J: TRBJ2-1; D: TRBD2
CDR3: CASSLDGMMGQEQYF; V: TRBV7-9; J: TRBJ2-7; D: -
CDR3: CASSLAGYNEQFF; V: TRBV27; J: TRBJ2-1; D: -
CDR3: CAWNQQGYEQYF; V: TRBV30; J: TRBJ2-7; D: -
CDR3: CAIRAGTNQETQYF; V: TRBV10-3; J: TRBJ2-5; D: -
CDR3: CASSAQTGFDQPQHF; V: TRBV9; J: TRBJ1-5; D: TRBD1
CDR3: CASSVDASGVVSYNEQFF; V: TRBV9; J: TRBJ2-1; D: TRBD2
CDR3: CASSTGTGGSYTEAFF; V: TRBV5-1; J: TRBJ1-1; D: TRBD1
CDR3: CASSPKGVNSYEQYF; V: TRBV14; J: TRBJ2-7; D: -
CDR3: CASKLAGEGGQFF; V: TRBV5-4; J: TRBJ2-1; D: TRBD2
CDR3: CSVEDDAGPSYEQYF; V: TRBV29-1; J: TRBJ2-7; D: -
CDR3: CASRRGDYGYTF; V: TRBV19; J: TRBJ1-2; D: TRBD1
CDR3: CASSPGHENTIYF; V: TRBV7-3; J: TRBJ1-3; D: -
CDR3: CASSLVGQVNTEAFF; V: TRBV7-2; J: TRBJ1-1; D: TRBD1
CDR3: CASSLLNEQFF; V: TRBV7-2; J: TRBJ2-1; D: -
CDR3: CASSSVRELFF; V: TRBV6-2/TRBV6-3; J: TRBJ2-2; D: -
CDR3: CASSLARLAGTGELFF; V: TRBV5-4; J: TRBJ2-2; D: TRBD2
CDR3: CASSYSKVAGTDTQYF; V: TRBV6-5; J: TRBJ2-3; D: -
CDR3: CASSQGTSYNEQYF; V: TRBV3-1/TRBV3-2; J: TRBJ2-7; D: TRBD2
CDR3: CASSQPGLAPDNEQFF; V: TRBV5-5; J: TRBJ2-1; D: TRBD2